This TCR beta chain comes out of a study of T cell repertoires in cytomegalovirus infection. Whole-study context: Alongside well-studied HLA-B-restricted CMV epitopes, recently identified HLA-C-restricted CMV epitopes were also used. Based on public TCR beta signatures, there were indications of CMV infection and of a matching HLA type. General study results and limits: Ex vivo, HLA-C-restricted CMV-specific TCR beta clonotypes prevailed over the rest of the response.

The sample holds a few counts of this clonotype. What it binds is unknown. TCRdb used MiXCR to reprocess the reads, holding one entry per CDR3 protein. The sample has just under 500,000 distinct CDR3 sequences; 25% to 35% are singletons. This CDR3 has 11 amino acids. From germline, CDR1 is MNHEY and CDR2 SVGEGT. V lost 5 bases to trimming and J lost 8 bases, with 9 bases between them. The chain joins TRBV6-2 or TRBV6-3 to TRBJ1-1; unclear D gene. The TCR was taken from a human donor in good health (CMV status not recorded). Some clones in this sample may be carry-over from other donors' samples. Sequenced material: cultured PBMCs, taken from culture after CMV antigen stimulation. The CDR3 spells CASSHGVEAFF. DNA for the CDR3: TGTGCCAGCAGTCACGGGGTAGAAGCTTTCTTT.